One and the same sample provided the 23 T cell receptor beta chains below, sequenced in a study of CD4 T cell repertoires in COVID-19. Measured with immunoSEQ multiplex PCR; TCRdb has only the in-frame clones, and not every one. The sample lists 60,000 to 90,000 clones; 80% to 90% were seen once. This specimen consisted of CD4+ T cells from peripheral blood, obtained after recovery from COVID-19. Receptor source: a human donor who had COVID-19.

V is TRBV5-1 and J is TRBJ2-7, with 7 bases lining up with TRBD1. The trim removed 5 bases at V and 0 bases at J, leaving 2 bases unmatched. CDR1 is SGHRS, CDR2 YFSETQ, per germline. CDR3 length: 13 residues. The CDR3 DNA reads TGCGCCAGCAGACAGGGGACCTCCTACGAGCAGTACTTC. Translated: CASRQGTSYEQYF. Filled out from reference TRBV5-1 and TRBJ2-7, the complete variable domain reads KAGVTQTPRYLIKTRGQQVTLSCSPISGHRSVSWYQQTPGQGLQFLFEYFSETQRNKGNFPGRFSGRQFSNSRSEMNVSTLELGDSALYLCASRQGTSYEQYFGPGTRLTVT.

This chain connects TRBV19 to TRBJ2-5; TRBD1 aligns across 8 bases. CDR1 is LNHDA, CDR2 SQIVND, per germline (reference sequence). V lost 7 bases to trimming and J lost 4 bases; unmatched junction nucleotides: 11. The CDR3 has 15 residues. The CDR3 region is CASTKRRGQVETQYF. The CDR3 region has the DNA TGTGCCAGTACCAAAAGAAGGGGACAGGTAGAGACCCAGTACTTC.

V usage is TRBV19 and J usage is TRBJ1-2; D is unclear. The V gene lost 6 bases and the J gene lost 1 base, with 12 bases spanning the gap. The CDR3 extends over 14 amino acids. CDR1 and CDR2 (germline): LNHDA, SQIVND (reference sequence). The DNA of the CDR3 is TGTGCCAGTAGCGTACAGCGGCTTAACTATGGCTACACCTTC. Amino acid sequence: CASSVQRLNYGYTF.

The rearrangement links TRBV30 to TRBJ2-1; 16 nucleotides match TRBD2. The CDR3 runs 14 residues. Trimming cost V 3 bases and J 9 bases; bases outside gene matches: 2. Germline lookup yields CDR1 GTSNPN and CDR2 SVGIG (reference sequence). The CDR3 sequence: CAWRGLAGGGEQFF. CDR3 nucleotides: TGTGCCTGGAGGGGACTAGCGGGAGGGGGTGAGCAGTTCTTC.

The chain employs TRBV2 and TRBJ1-5; D uncertain. Trimming left V 0 bases short and J 0 bases short, with 12 bases between. The germline V gene encodes CDR1 SNHLY and CDR2 FYNNEI. This CDR3 has 17 amino acids. CDR3 sequence reads: CASSEAASWFSNQPQHF. CDR3 nucleotide sequence: TGTGCCAGCAGTGAAGCGGCTTCTTGGTTTAGCAATCAGCCCCAGCATTTT.

This sequence joins TRBV24-1 and TRBJ1-2; no clear D gene. The CDR3 has 15 residues. Germline V CDR1 and CDR2: KGHDR, SFDVKD. The V gene lost 0 bases and the J gene lost 6 bases, with 13 bases spanning the gap. Written as DNA, the CDR3 is TGTGCCACCAGTGATTTGCGGGCGGATAGGGATGGCTACACCTTC. Translation gives CATSDLRADRDGYTF.

V and J are TRBV11-1 and TRBJ1-4; TRBD1 agrees at 10 bases. V shed 5 bases and J 5 bases; nucleotides not matched to a gene: 2. The CDR3 consists of 14 residues. CDR1 is SGHAT and CDR2 is FQDESV in the germline V gene (reference sequence). The CDR3 protein is CASSRDRGNEKLFF. The CDR3 coding sequence is TGTGCCAGCAGCCGGGACAGGGGAAATGAAAAACTGTTTTTT. Using reference TRBV11-1 and TRBJ1-4 for the parts outside the CDR3, the full variable domain is EAEVAQSPRYKITEKSQAVAFWCDPISGHATLYWYRQILGQGPELLVQFQDESVVDDSQLPKDRFSAERLKGVDSTLKIQPAELGDSAMYLCASSRDRGNEKLFFGSGTQLSVL.

This clone was picked up one time. The chain couples TRBV10-1 to TRBJ2-7; no clear D. Germline loops: CDR1 WNHNN, CDR2 SYGVQD (reference sequence). This CDR3 has 14 amino acids. Trimming cost V 2 bases and J 2 bases, with 10 bases left between them. The CDR3 reads CASSERSRPYEQYF. The CDR3 bases are TGCGCCAGCAGTGAGCGGTCTAGACCCTACGAGCAGTACTTC.

The chain couples TRBV7-9 to TRBJ2-3, with 10 positions matching TRBD2. CDR1 and CDR2 (germline): SEHNR, FQNEAQ (reference sequence). CDR3 length equals 15 residues. Trimming took 5 bases from V and 6 from J; bases not matched to a gene: 8. The CDR3 reads CASSVSSGGMDTQYF. The DNA for the CDR3 is TGTGCCAGCAGCGTTTCTAGCGGGGGTATGGATACGCAGTATTTT.

The rearrangement links TRBV20-1 to TRBJ2-1, with a tentative D call TRBD1 (6 bases). The ends were cut back, 7 bases at V and 10 bases at J, with 14 bases in the middle. The CDR3 consists of 11 residues. Germline CDR1 is DFQATT and CDR2 is SNEGSKA (reference sequence). CDR3 bases: TGCAGTGTCATACAGGGTAGGGAGCAGTTCTTC. Protein product: CSVIQGREQFF.

This chain connects TRBV7-2 to TRBJ2-3; D is unresolved. V lost 2 bases, J lost 5 bases, and 14 bases lay in between. CDR1 and CDR2 from the germline V gene are SGHTA and FQGNSA. The CDR3 runs 15 residues. Here the CDR3 DNA reads TGTGCCAGCAGCTTACGAATGGCCGGCCAAGATACGCAGTATTTT. This sequence encodes CASSLRMAGQDTQYF.

The chain employs TRBV19 and TRBJ1-2; the D is unclear. CDR1 and CDR2 from the germline V gene are LNHDA and SQIVND (reference sequence). This CDR3 spans 12 amino acids. Trimming shortened V by 6 bases and J by 8 bases, and 13 bases separated the two germline ends. The CDR3 spells CASSLFTEGYTF. The CDR3 nucleotides read TGTGCCAGTAGCCTTTTTACGGAAGGCTACACCTTC.

The rearrangement uses TRBV3-1 (or the pseudogene TRBV3-2) and TRBJ1-5; D remains unclear. The CDR3 covers 15 residues. The V gene's germline CDR1 is LGHDT and CDR2 YNNKEL (reference sequence). Trimming pared 1 base from V and 0 bases from J, leaving 7 bases between. As DNA, the CDR3 is TGTGCCAGCAGCCAAGGCAGCTATAGCAATCAGCCCCAGCATTTT. It specifies CASSQGSYSNQPQHF.

The rearrangement joins TRBV2 to TRBJ1-3; D is unclear. Germline V gene sequence: CDR1 SNHLY, CDR2 FYNNEI. Between the trimmed V and J ends, which lost 6 bases and 0 bases, there was a span of 12 bases. The CDR3 spans 15 residues. CDR3 in DNA: TGTGCCAGCAGCGGAGACGGTGCCTCTGGAAACACCATATATTTT. Its protein product is CASSGDGASGNTIYF. Full variable domain (remainder filled in from reference TRBV2 and TRBJ1-3): EPEVTQTPSHQVTQMGQEVILRCVPISNHLYFYWYRQILGQKVEFLVSFYNNEISEKSEIFDDQFSVERPDGSNFTLKIRSTKLEDSAMYFCASSGDGASGNTIYFGEGSWLTVV.

The chain combines TRBV18 with TRBJ1-6, with 8 bases fitting TRBD1. The V gene end was trimmed by 1 base and the J gene end by 7 bases; junction bases not matched to a gene: 6. In germline, CDR1 is KGHSH, CDR2 LQKENI. The CDR3 length is 16 residues. CDR3 DNA: TGTGCCAGCTCACCACGACAGGGGACCGCCAATTCACCCCTCCACTTT. Its translation: CASSPRQGTANSPLHF.

The rearrangement links TRBV14 to TRBJ2-3, with D possibly TRBD2 on 5 matching bases. Germline V lookup: CDR1 SGHDN, CDR2 FVKESK. The CDR3 runs 12 residues. V was pared by 0 bases and J by 8 bases, with 6 bases between. The CDR3 sequence: CASSQERVTQYF. CDR3 DNA: TGTGCCAGCAGCCAAGAGCGGGTTACGCAGTATTTT.

This clone has more than one count but fewer than ten. The gene calls are TRBV18 and TRBJ1-5, with a weak D call TRBD1 (5 bases). CDR1 and CDR2 (germline): KGHSH, LQKENI. This CDR3 has 14 amino acids. With 1 base removed from V and 7 bases from J, the gap between germline ends came to 11 bases. The CDR3 loop reads CASSPRGEGQPQHF. CDR3 in DNA: TGTGCCAGCTCACCACGAGGGGAAGGACAGCCCCAGCATTTT.

This clone was seen a few times. The chain employs TRBV13 and TRBJ1-6; 8 bases match TRBD1. The CDR3 is 14 residues long. After removal of 4 bases from V and 7 bases from J, the junction contained 3 bases not matched to a gene. The V gene's germline CDR1 is PRHDT and CDR2 FYEKMQ (reference sequence). CDR3 nucleotides: TGTGCCAGCAGCTCACAGGGGGAGAATTCACCCCTCCACTTT. As protein: CASSSQGENSPLHF.

The V gene is TRBV7-2, the J gene TRBJ2-3; TRBD1 agrees at 7 bases. The CDR3 has 16 amino acids. Germline trimming cut 5 bases from V and 0 bases from J; bases unmatched to any gene: 8. Germline CDR1 SGHTA, CDR2 FQGNSA. The CDR3 nucleotides are TGTGCCAGCAGCCTCCAAGGGACAGTTAGCACAGATACGCAGTATTTT. It codes for CASSLQGTVSTDTQYF.

The rearrangement joins TRBV28 to TRBJ1-1; D gene unclear. The germline V gene encodes CDR1 MDHEN and CDR2 SYDVKM. There are 13 residues in the CDR3. Trimming left V 5 bases short and J 4 bases short, with 11 bases between. The CDR3, as DNA: TGTGCCAGCAGTAACCCGACAACCACTGAAGCTTTCTTT. Its translation is CASSNPTTTEAFF.

The chain employs TRBV2 and TRBJ2-7; TRBD2 might be the D (6 bases). From germline, CDR1 is SNHLY and CDR2 FYNNEI. Trimming cost V 3 bases and J 6 bases, with 9 bases left between them. This CDR3 comprises 12 residues. In DNA, the CDR3 is TGTGCCAGCAGTGAGGGGACTCCCGAGCAGTACTTC. Encoded protein: CASSEGTPEQYF.

For the CDR3, the DNA is TGTGCCTGGAGTGTGGGACTCGGCACTGAAGCTTTCTTT. Translating gives CAWSVGLGTEAFF. V gene TRBV30 combines with J gene TRBJ1-1, with D perhaps matching TRBD1 (5 bases). This CDR3 is built from 13 residues. Trimming took off 0 bases at V and 4 bases at J, with 9 bases between the two ends. Germline V gives CDR1 GTSNPN, CDR2 SVGIG (reference sequence).

The chain recombines TRBV6-5 with TRBJ1-5; D not resolved. Germline assignment: CDR1 MNHEY and CDR2 SVGAGI. The CDR3 length is 12 residues. Trimming took off 2 bases at V and 9 bases at J, with 8 bases between the two ends. The CDR3 region is CASSYRFGPQHF. CDR3 DNA sequence: TGTGCCAGCAGTTACAGATTCGGGCCCCAGCATTTT.